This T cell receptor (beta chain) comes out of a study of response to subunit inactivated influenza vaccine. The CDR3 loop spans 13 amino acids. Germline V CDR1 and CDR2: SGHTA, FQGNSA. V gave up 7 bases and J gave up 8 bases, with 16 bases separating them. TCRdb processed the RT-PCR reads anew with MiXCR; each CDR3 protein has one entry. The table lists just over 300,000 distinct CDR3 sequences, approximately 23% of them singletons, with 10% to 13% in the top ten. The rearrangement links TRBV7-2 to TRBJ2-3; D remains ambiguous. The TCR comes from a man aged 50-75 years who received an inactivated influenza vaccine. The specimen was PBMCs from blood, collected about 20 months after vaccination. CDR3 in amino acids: CASNSLMGITQYF. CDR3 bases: TGTGCCAGCAACTCTCTCATGGGGATTACGCAGTATTTT.